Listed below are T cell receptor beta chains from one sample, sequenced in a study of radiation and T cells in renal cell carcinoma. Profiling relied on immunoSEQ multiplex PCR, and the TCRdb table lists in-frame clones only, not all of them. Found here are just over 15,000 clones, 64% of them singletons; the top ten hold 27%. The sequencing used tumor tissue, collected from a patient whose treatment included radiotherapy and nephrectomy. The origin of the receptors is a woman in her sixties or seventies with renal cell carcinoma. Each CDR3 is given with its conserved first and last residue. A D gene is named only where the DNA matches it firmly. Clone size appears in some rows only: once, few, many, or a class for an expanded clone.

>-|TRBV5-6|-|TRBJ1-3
TGTGCCAGCAGCTTGTCGGCGAGCACCATATATTTT
CASSLSASTIYF
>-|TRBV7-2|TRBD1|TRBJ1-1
TGTGCCAGCAGCATGGGACAGGGGGCGGGCGAAGCTTTCTTT
CASSMGQGAGEAFF
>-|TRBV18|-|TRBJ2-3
TGTGCCAGCTCACCACGGCAGGGCACAGATACGCAGTATTTT
CASSPRQGTDTQYF
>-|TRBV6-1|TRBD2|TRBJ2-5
TGTGCCAGCAGGCGAGCGGGAAGCGATGAGGAGACCCAGTACTTC
CASRRAGSDEETQYF
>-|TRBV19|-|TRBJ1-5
TGTGCCAGTAGCTACAGTCCCGGTGGCAATCAGCCCCAGCATTTT
CASSYSPGGNQPQHF
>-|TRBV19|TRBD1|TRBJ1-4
TGTGCCAGTAGCCCCCGGACAGGTTTTGAAAAACTGTTTTTT
CASSPRTGFEKLFF
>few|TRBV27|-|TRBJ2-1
TGTGCCAGCAGTCCCCGCGGACTTGGCTACAATGAGCAGTTCTTC
CASSPRGLGYNEQFF
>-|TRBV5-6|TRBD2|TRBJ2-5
TGTGCCAGCAGCCCCCTTAGGCCGGGGGGGGGCGGAGAGACCCAGTACTTC
CASSPLRPGGGGETQYF
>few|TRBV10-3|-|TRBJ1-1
TGTGCCATCAGTGAGCCGGGGACGGGAGCTTTCTTT
CAISEPGTGAFF
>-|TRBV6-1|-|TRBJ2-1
TGTGCCAGCAGTGAGGGGGCCCTGGTAAACAATGAGCAGTTCTTC
CASSEGALVNNEQFF
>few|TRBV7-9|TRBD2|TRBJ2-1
TGTGCCAGCAGCTTAGGCGGGGTTAGCGGGGGAGAGCAGTTCTTC
CASSLGGVSGGEQFF
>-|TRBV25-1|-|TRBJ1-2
TGTGCCAGCAGTGAACGAGAAGCCTATGGCTACACCTTC
CASSEREAYGYTF
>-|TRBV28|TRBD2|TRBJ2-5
TGTGCCAGCAGTGGACCGGGGGGAGAGACCCAGTACTTC
CASSGPGGETQYF
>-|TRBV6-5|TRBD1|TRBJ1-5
TGTGCCAGCAGGCCGACTTACAGGGGGCAGCCCCAGCATTTT
CASRPTYRGQPQHF
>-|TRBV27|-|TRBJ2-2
TGTGCCAGCAGTTTAACCAGGGTGGACACCGGGGAGCTGTTTTTT
CASSLTRVDTGELFF
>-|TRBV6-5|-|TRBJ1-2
TGTGCCAGCAGCCTACTCGGGGACACAGGCTATGGCTACACCTTC
CASSLLGDTGYGYTF
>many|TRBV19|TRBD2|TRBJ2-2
TGTGCCACCAAAAGCGGGAGAAACACCGGGGAGCTGTTTTTT
CATKSGRNTGELFF
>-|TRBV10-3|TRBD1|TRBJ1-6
TGTGCCATCAGTGAACCGGGACAGGGGTCGGATTCACCCCTCCACTTT
CAISEPGQGSDSPLHF
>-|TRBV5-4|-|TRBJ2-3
TGTGCCAGCAGCTCCCGACTGGGCACAGATACGCAGTATTTT
CASSSRLGTDTQYF
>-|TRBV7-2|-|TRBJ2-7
TGTGCCAGCAGCTTAGAAGGCGGGTACGAGCAGTACTTC
CASSLEGGYEQYF
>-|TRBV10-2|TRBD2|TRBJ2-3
TGCGCCAGCAGTGAGCCGGGCCAGAGCGGGGGCAAAAGAGGGACAGATACGCAGTATTTT
CASSEPGQSGGKRGTDTQYF
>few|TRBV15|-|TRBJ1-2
TGTGCCACCAGCAGAGATCTGGCGGGAGGCTACACCTTC
CATSRDLAGGYTF
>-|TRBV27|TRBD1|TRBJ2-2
TGTGCCAGCAAACCTGGGGGACAGGGGGCCACCGGGGAGCTGTTTTTT
CASKPGGQGATGELFF
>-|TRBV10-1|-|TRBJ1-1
TGCGCCAGCAGACAGGGTAGGGACACTGAAGCTTTCTTT
CASRQGRDTEAFF
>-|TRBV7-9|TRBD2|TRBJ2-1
TGTGCCAGCAGCCTTACTAGCGGGGGGCCAGTCTTC
CASSLTSGGPVF
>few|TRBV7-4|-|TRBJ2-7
TGTGCCAGCAGCCGAGCTGTAGACGAGCAGTACTTC
CASSRAVDEQYF
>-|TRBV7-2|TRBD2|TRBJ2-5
TGTGCCAGCAGCTCTCAACCGGGACTAGCGGGGAGGGGGGAGACCCAGTACTTC
CASSSQPGLAGRGETQYF
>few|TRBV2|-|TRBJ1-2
TGTGCCAGCAGTGGGGGACGACGGCCATATGGCTACACCTTC
CASSGGRRPYGYTF
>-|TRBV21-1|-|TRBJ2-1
TGTGCCAGCAGTTATCCGGGACTAGGCCATGAGCAGTTCTTC
CASSYPGLGHEQFF
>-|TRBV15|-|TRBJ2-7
TGTGCCACCAGCACGGGACCCTACGAGCAGTACTTC
CATSTGPYEQYF
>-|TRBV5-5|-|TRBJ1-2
TGTGCCAGCAGCTTGAAGCTCTATGGCTACACCTTC
CASSLKLYGYTF
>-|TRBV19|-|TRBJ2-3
TGTGCCACCCTACAGGTAGATACGCAGTATTTT
CATLQVDTQYF
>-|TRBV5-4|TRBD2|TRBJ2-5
TGTGCCAGCAGCCCTGGGGGACTAGCGGGAACCGGGGCCCAGTACTTC
CASSPGGLAGTGAQYF
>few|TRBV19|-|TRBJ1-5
TGTGCCAGTAGCAGAGGTGCTGCTCAGCCCCAGCATTTT
CASSRGAAQPQHF
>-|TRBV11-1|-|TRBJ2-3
TGTGCCAGCAGCTTATCATACGCAGATACGCAGTATTTT
CASSLSYADTQYF
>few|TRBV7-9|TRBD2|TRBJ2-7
TGTGCCAGCAGCCCCAGCGAGCGGGGGGCCTACGAGCAGTACTTC
CASSPSERGAYEQYF
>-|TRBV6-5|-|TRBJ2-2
TGTGCCAGCAGTGCCAGGGGTCCCGGGGAGCTGTTTTTT
CASSARGPGELFF
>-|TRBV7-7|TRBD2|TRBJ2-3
TGTGCCAGCAGCATTACTAGCGGCGGCACAGATACGCAGTATTTT
CASSITSGGTDTQYF
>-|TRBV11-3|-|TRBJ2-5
TGTGCCAGCAGCCCGGGGACTGAAGAGACCCAGTACTTC
CASSPGTEETQYF
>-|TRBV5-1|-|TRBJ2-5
TGCGCCAGCAGCGTGTCCGGGACATCACAAGAGACCCAGTACTTC
CASSVSGTSQETQYF
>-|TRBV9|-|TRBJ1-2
TGTGCCAGCAGCGGACGCCCGGGAGGCTACACCTTC
CASSGRPGGYTF
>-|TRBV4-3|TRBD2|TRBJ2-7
TGCGCCAGCAGCCAAGATCACCGGGGGCGGGAGGGAGTAAACGAGCAGTACTTC
CASSQDHRGREGVNEQYF
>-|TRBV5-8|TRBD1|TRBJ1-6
TGTGCCAGCAGCCTAGACACAGGGGGGAATTCACCCCTCCACTTT
CASSLDTGGNSPLHF
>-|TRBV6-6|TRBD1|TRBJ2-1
TGTGCCAGCAGTTTCCCACAGGGGAATGAGCAGTTCTTC
CASSFPQGNEQFF
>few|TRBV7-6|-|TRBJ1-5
TGTGCCAGCAGCTTCCAACCCGGCGGAGATCAGCCCCAGCATTTT
CASSFQPGGDQPQHF
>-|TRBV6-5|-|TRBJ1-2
TGTGCCAGCAGTTACTCGATAGGTTTGGGTGGCTACACCTTC
CASSYSIGLGGYTF
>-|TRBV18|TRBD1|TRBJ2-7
TGTGCCAGCTCACCACCGGGACAGGGTTTTAACGAGCAGTACTTC
CASSPPGQGFNEQYF
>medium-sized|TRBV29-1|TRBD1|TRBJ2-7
TGCAGCGTTGAGCAGGGGGAAGGGTACGAGCAGTACTTC
CSVEQGEGYEQYF
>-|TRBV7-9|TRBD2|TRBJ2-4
TGTGCCAGCAGCTTAGATCCTAGCGGGGGGCCCCTAGCCAAAAACATTCAGTACTTC
CASSLDPSGGPLAKNIQYF
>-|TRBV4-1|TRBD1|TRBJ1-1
TGCGCCAGCAGCCTTACACCGGGACAGGGGACTGAAGCTTTCTTT
CASSLTPGQGTEAFF
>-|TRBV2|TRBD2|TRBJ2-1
TGTGCCAGCAGTGGCGCGGAGCGGGGGGGCTTAAATGAGCAGTTCTTC
CASSGAERGGLNEQFF
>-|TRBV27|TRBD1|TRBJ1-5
TGTGCCAGCAGTTTCGGGACAGGGGGCTCTCAGCCCCAGCATTTT
CASSFGTGGSQPQHF
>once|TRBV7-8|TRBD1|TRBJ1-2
TGTGCCAGCAGCATGCGGACAGGAGCTAAGGGCTATGGCTACACCTTC
CASSMRTGAKGYGYTF
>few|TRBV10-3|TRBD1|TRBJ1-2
TGTGCCATCAGGGGGACAGCTAGCGATGGCTACACCTTC
CAIRGTASDGYTF
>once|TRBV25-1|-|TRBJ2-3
TGTGCCAGCAAGGACGGAGCCAGCACAGATACGCAGTATTTT
CASKDGASTDTQYF
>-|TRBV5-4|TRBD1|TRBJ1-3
TGTGCCAGCAGCAGGGACAGGCTCTCTGGAAACACCATATATTTT
CASSRDRLSGNTIYF
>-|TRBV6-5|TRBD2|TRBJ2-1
TGTGCCAGCAGTTACTACGTCCCAGCGGGGGGACTTGAGCAGTTCTTC
CASSYYVPAGGLEQFF
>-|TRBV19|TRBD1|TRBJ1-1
TGTGCCAGTAGTATAGGGGCAGGGGGTCCTGAAGCTTTCTTT
CASSIGAGGPEAFF
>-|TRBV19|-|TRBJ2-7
TGTGCCAGTAGTATATCAGGGAGAGAGCAGTACTTC
CASSISGREQYF
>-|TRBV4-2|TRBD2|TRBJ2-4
TGTGCCAGCAGCCAAGATCTAAGCGGGAGGGCCTTTCAGTACTTC
CASSQDLSGRAFQYF